The 21 T cell receptor beta chains listed next were all sequenced from one sample in a study of monozygotic twins with inflammatory bowel disease. No DNA is given; TCRdb re-called the 5' RACE reads and lists each CDR3 protein once. Its clone listing holds some 190,000 distinct CDR3 sequences. The sample comprised blood. These receptors came from a human donor with ulcerative colitis or Crohn's disease, or a healthy co-twin of an affected twin (not recorded which).

The rearrangement uses TRBV7-2 and TRBJ1-1; TCRdb indicates TRBD1, and absent DNA this call remains unverified. CDR3 length equals 14 residues. Per the germline V gene, CDR1 is SGHTA and CDR2 is FQGNSA. The CDR3 sequence: CASSLHRDATEAFF.

The chain uses TRBV12-3 or TRBV12-4 and TRBJ2-3. The CDR3 consists of 14 residues. This CDR3 is CASSSGLGTDTQYF.

CDR3 in amino acids: CASQRRTETYGYTF. This rearrangement joins TRBV28 to TRBJ1-2. CDR3 length equals 14 residues. CDR1 is MDHEN and CDR2 is SYDVKM in the germline V gene.

V is TRBV5-1 and J is TRBJ1-2; without DNA, the TCRdb call of TRBD1 cannot be checked. Germline V gene sequence: CDR1 SGHRS, CDR2 YFSETQ. The CDR3 runs 15 residues. CDR3 in amino acids: CASSPRSAANYGYTF.

The CDR3 protein is CASSERLVTGELFF. The V call is TRBV6-1, the J call TRBJ2-2. CDR1 is MNHNS, CDR2 SASEGT, per germline. CDR3 size: 14 residues.

The chain carries TRBV6-1 and TRBJ2-2; the D call of TRBD1 rests on TCRdb alone, since no DNA is present to check it. Germline assignment: CDR1 MNHNS and CDR2 SASEGT. This CDR3 comprises 18 residues. The chain's CDR3 is CASSERPSGTPRGGELFF.

This sequence joins TRBV7-9 and TRBJ2-1; as DNA is missing, the TRBD2 call by TCRdb cannot be tested. Per the germline V gene, CDR1 is SEHNR and CDR2 is FQNEAQ (reference sequence). The CDR3 has 17 residues. The CDR3 sequence is CASSLGAGLSSYNEQFF.

V and J are TRBV4-1 and TRBJ2-1; the TRBD1 assignment by TCRdb is unverifiable without DNA. The CDR3 consists of 13 residues. Germline V lookup: CDR1 MGHRA, CDR2 YSYEKL. CDR3 loop: CASSHPLVREQFF.

The V and J genes are TRBV19 and TRBJ2-7; TCRdb names TRBD1, which stays unverified in the absence of DNA. Looked up from germline, CDR1 is LNHDA and CDR2 is SQIVND (reference sequence). CDR3 length equals 14 residues. The CDR3 region is CASSTGQYSYEQYF.

This chain links TRBV7-8 with TRBJ1-2; TCRdb proposes TRBD1, but this gene call is untestable without DNA. CDR3 length equals 15 residues. CDR1 and CDR2 from the germline V gene are SGHVS and FQNEAQ. CDR3 in amino acids: CASSFGAGLDYGYTF. Full variable domain (outside the CDR3, taken from reference TRBV7-8 and TRBJ1-2): GAGVSQSPRYKVAKRGQDVALRCDPISGHVSLFWYQQALGQGPEFLTYFQNEAQLDKSGLPSDRFFAERPEGSVSTLKIQRTQQEDSAVYLCASSFGAGLDYGYTFGSGTRLTVV.

The chain couples TRBV18 to TRBJ2-2; the TRBD1 assignment by TCRdb is unverifiable without DNA. The CDR3 consists of 16 residues. The V gene's germline CDR1 is KGHSH and CDR2 LQKENI. This CDR3 is CASSLRTGTGTGELFF.

The chain has TRBV5-1 and TRBJ2-1; TCRdb gives TRBD2 as the D gene, but with no DNA this cannot be confirmed. The CDR3 consists of 14 residues. Germline V lookup: CDR1 SGHRS, CDR2 YFSETQ. CDR3 loop: CASSHLTEAGEQFF.

This chain links TRBV20-1 with TRBJ1-3; TCRdb picks TRBD1, but there is no DNA to check that call. CDR1 is DFQATT, CDR2 SNEGSKA, per germline (reference sequence). The CDR3 is 12 amino acids. The CDR3 sequence is CSAYRAGNTIYF.

This chain uses TRBV5-4 with TRBJ2-7; the TCRdb D gene call, TRBD1, has no DNA to confirm it. CDR3 length: 17 residues. CDR1 SGHNT and CDR2 YYREEE come from the germline V gene (reference sequence). The CDR3 sequence: CASSRLDRGGAGREQYF.

The gene calls are TRBV4-2 and TRBJ1-1; TCRdb picks TRBD1, but there is no DNA to check that call. The CDR3 is 16 amino acids. CDR1 and CDR2 (germline): LGHNA, YNFKEQ. The CDR3 sequence is CASSQTGTGMDTEAFF.

This chain links TRBV5-1 with TRBJ2-3. The V gene's germline CDR1 is SGHRS and CDR2 YFSETQ. The CDR3 sequence is 16 residues long. The CDR3: CASSSPSGKSTDTQYF.

The chain carries TRBV3-1 and TRBJ2-7; TCRdb picks TRBD2, but there is no DNA to check that call. The germline V gene has CDR1 LGHDT and CDR2 YNNKEL (reference sequence). The CDR3 length is 16 residues. CDR3 sequence reads: CASSQGRPITLAGKYF.

The chain joins TRBV12-3 or TRBV12-4 to TRBJ2-2; TCRdb selects TRBD1, and the lack of DNA leaves this call unchecked. CDR3 size: 15 residues. This CDR3 is CASSLTGGSTGELFF.

This chain connects TRBV7-9 to TRBJ1-4. The CDR3 loop spans 15 amino acids. The germline V gene has CDR1 SEHNR and CDR2 FQNEAQ (reference sequence). The CDR3: CASSHPATTNEKLFF.

The rearrangement uses TRBV6-5 and TRBJ1-2; with no DNA, the TCRdb D assignment of TRBD1 cannot be verified. Germline CDR1 reads MNHEY; CDR2 reads SVGAGI. The length of the CDR3 is 15 residues. The CDR3 loop reads CASSYGGGSAYGYTF.

This chain joins TRBV7-3 and TRBJ2-2. From germline, CDR1 is SGHTA and CDR2 FQGTGA. The CDR3 has 12 residues. The CDR3: CASSFYAGELFF.